The 14 T cell receptor beta chains presented below share a single source sample, sequenced in a study of T-cell memory formation after mild COVID-19. TCRdb used MiXCR to reprocess the 5' RACE reads, holding one entry per CDR3 protein. The table shows hundreds of thousands of distinct CDR3 sequences, with about 15% occurring only once. Source material: PBMCs or a T cell subset sorted from them (not recorded which). Source of these receptors: a man aged 18 to 35 who had mild COVID-19 (a few samples of this study predate the infection). Cell type and time point are not known.

This clonotype was counted a few times. The rearrangement links TRBV5-1 to TRBJ2-7; 9 nucleotides line up with TRBD2. Unmatched junction bases numbered 9, after V lost 2 bases and J lost 0 bases. The germline gives CDR1 SGHRS, CDR2 YFSETQ. The CDR3 runs 17 residues. CDR3 bases: TGCGCCAGCAGCTTTTTTGGAGCGGGGGGTTCCTCCTACGAGCAGTACGTC. Its protein product is CASSFFGAGGSSYEQYV.

CDR3 amino acids: CATSDANDLLWDTQYF. CDR3 in DNA: TGTGCCACCAGTGATGCCAACGACCTCTTGTGGGATACGCAGTATTTT. The rearrangement links TRBV24-1 to TRBJ2-3; no clear D. Germline assignment: CDR1 KGHDR and CDR2 SFDVKD. V was pared by 3 bases and J by 6 bases, with 18 bases between. The CDR3 is 16 residues long.

A few counts support this clonotype. CDR3 region: CASSQNQGGEQYF. The CDR3 DNA reads as TGTGCCAGCAGCCAGAACCAGGGGGGCGAGCAGTACTTC. The chain couples TRBV7-7 to TRBJ2-7; possibly TRBD1 for D (7 bases). Trimming left V 5 bases short and J 6 bases short, with 14 bases between. Germline CDR1 reads SSHAT; CDR2 reads FNYEAQ (reference sequence). The CDR3 length is 13 residues.

This chain joins TRBV12-3 or TRBV12-4 and TRBJ1-1; TRBD1 matches 11 bases. V gave up 5 bases and J gave up 7 bases; unmatched junction bases: 6. The CDR3 is 14 residues long. In nucleotides, the CDR3 is TGTGCCAGCAGTAAGGACAGGGGGCTGGGTGAAGCTTTCTTT. Protein sequence: CASSKDRGLGEAFF.

This clonotype occurred once. The chain links TRBV10-3 to TRBJ1-2; D might be TRBD1 (6 bases). Trimming stripped 5 bases from V and 1 base from J, with 14 bases between. Looked up from germline, CDR1 is ENHRY and CDR2 is SYGVKD. The CDR3 is 15 residues long. Here the CDR3 reads CAISRKGQVNYGYTF. The CDR3 coding sequence is TGTGCCATCAGTCGAAAGGGACAAGTTAACTATGGCTACACCTTC.

CDR3 coding DNA: TGCAGTGCTAACTCCTTTGGGGGAAGCACAGATACGCAGTATTTT. Amino acids: CSANSFGGSTDTQYF. V usage is TRBV20-1 and J usage is TRBJ2-3; either TRBD1 or TRBD2 may fit D (5 bases each). Trimming shortened V by 4 bases and J by 0 bases, and 14 bases separated the two germline ends. CDR1 is DFQATT and CDR2 is SNEGSKA in the germline V gene (reference sequence). The CDR3 consists of 15 residues.

This clonotype was counted a few times. V usage is TRBV3-1 and J usage is TRBJ2-3; 11 positions agree with TRBD1. The CDR3 sequence is 12 residues long. Germline V CDR1 and CDR2: LGHDT, YNNKEL (reference sequence). V lost 5 bases, J lost 13 bases, and 5 bases stayed unmatched. The CDR3 DNA is TGTGCCAGCAGCAACCGGGACAGGGGGAAGTATTTT. Amino acids: CASSNRDRGKYF.

This clonotype was found a few times. The chain uses TRBV12-3 or TRBV12-4 and TRBJ2-4, with 8 bases fitting TRBD2. This CDR3 has 13 residues. V shed 3 bases and J 7 bases; nucleotides not matched to a gene: 2. CDR3 region: CASSFGGGNIQYF. In DNA, the CDR3 is TGTGCCAGCAGTTTTGGCGGGGGGAACATTCAGTACTTC.

The rearrangement uses TRBV29-1 and TRBJ1-5; no clear D gene. Trimming left V 5 bases short and J 1 base short, with 6 bases between. The CDR3 spans 12 residues. Germline loops: CDR1 SQVTM, CDR2 ANQGSEA. CDR3 loop: CSVLISNQPQHF. The CDR3 nucleotides read TGCAGCGTTCTCATAAGCAATCAGCCCCAGCATTTT.

This sequence joins TRBV7-2 and TRBJ1-1, with D uncertain. CDR3 length equals 14 residues. Per germline, CDR1 SGHTA and CDR2 FQGNSA. The ends were cut back, 0 bases at V and 4 bases at J, with 9 bases in the middle. CDR3 sequence: CASSLASAGTEAFF. The CDR3 coding sequence is TGTGCCAGCAGCTTAGCATCCGCCGGCACTGAAGCTTTCTTT. Full variable domain (outside the CDR3, taken from reference TRBV7-2 and TRBJ1-1): GAGVSQSPSNKVTEKGKDVELRCDPISGHTALYWYRQSLGQGLEFLIYFQGNSAPDKSGLPSDRFSAERTGGSVSTLTIQRTQQEDSAVYLCASSLASAGTEAFFGQGTRLTVV.

The rearrangement links TRBV7-2 to TRBJ1-1, with D unresolved. V gave up 0 bases and J gave up 3 bases, with 14 bases separating them. Looked up from germline, CDR1 is SGHTA and CDR2 is FQGNSA. The length of the CDR3 is 16 residues. The CDR3 here is CASSLAPSTRDTEAFF. CDR3 in DNA: TGTGCCAGCAGCTTAGCGCCATCGACGCGGGACACTGAAGCTTTCTTT.

The chain couples TRBV6-2 or TRBV6-3 to TRBJ2-1; D is unclear. V lost 2 bases and J lost 1, with 12 bases in between. CDR3 length: 16 residues. Germline values: CDR1 MNHEY, CDR2 SVGEGT. The CDR3 is CASSYDDHRSYNEQFF. For the CDR3, the DNA is TGTGCCAGCAGTTACGACGACCATAGGTCCTACAATGAGCAGTTCTTC.

The chain couples TRBV4-3 to TRBJ2-4, with D unresolved. Germline V gene lookup returns CDR1 LGHNA and CDR2 YSLEER. The germline V and J ends were trimmed by 0 bases and 0 bases, with 12 bases remaining between them. This CDR3 spans 17 amino acids. The CDR3 here is CASSQDPSSLAKNIQYF. DNA for the CDR3: TGCGCCAGCAGCCAAGATCCCAGTTCCTTAGCCAAAAACATTCAGTACTTC.

In its sample, this clonotype was seen a few times. The rearrangement links TRBV6-2 or TRBV6-3 to TRBJ2-7, with D unresolved. This CDR3 has 12 residues. Between the trimmed V and J ends, which lost 10 bases and 5 bases, there was a span of 15 bases. Germline CDR1 reads MNHEY; CDR2 reads SVGEGT. The CDR3 DNA follows: TGTGCCACCTCCGGCCTGAACCACGAGCAGTACGTC. Translation gives CATSGLNHEQYV.